This T cell receptor (beta chain) was recovered during a study of blood T cell repertoires in COVID-19. About the research overall: Sample material is recorded as cDNA or gDNA derived from T cells, B-cell-depleted T cells, or PBMCs.

This table comes from immunoSEQ multiplex PCR, and its TCRdb copy is limited to in-frame clones, with some not included. The top ten hold roughly 1.6% of the sample, which has 110,000 to 150,000 clones, about 90% seen once. CDR1 is MDHEN and CDR2 is SYDVKM in the germline V gene. There are 14 residues in the CDR3. V lost 2 bases, J lost 6 bases, and 13 bases lay in between. The origin of this receptor is a woman in her forties or fifties with acute or convalescent COVID-19. Sequencing was carried out using peripheral blood. The chain has TRBV28 and TRBJ1-1, with a weak D call TRBD1 (5 bases). For the CDR3, the DNA is TGTGCCAGCAGTTTACACGGGGGTTACTCTGAAGCTTTCTTT. Amino acid sequence: CASSLHGGYSEAFF.